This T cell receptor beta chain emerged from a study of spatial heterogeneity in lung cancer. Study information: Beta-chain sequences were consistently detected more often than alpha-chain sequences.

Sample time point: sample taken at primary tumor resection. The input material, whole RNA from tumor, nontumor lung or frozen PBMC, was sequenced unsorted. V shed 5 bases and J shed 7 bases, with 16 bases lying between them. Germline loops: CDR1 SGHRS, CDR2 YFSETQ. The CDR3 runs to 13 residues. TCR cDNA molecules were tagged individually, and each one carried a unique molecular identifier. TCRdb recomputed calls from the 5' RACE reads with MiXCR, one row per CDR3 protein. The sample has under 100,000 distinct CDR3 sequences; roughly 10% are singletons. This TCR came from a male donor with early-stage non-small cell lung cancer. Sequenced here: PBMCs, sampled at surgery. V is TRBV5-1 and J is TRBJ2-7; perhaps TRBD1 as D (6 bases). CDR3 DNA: TGCGCCAGCAGTCCCTGGACAGACGGGGAGCAGTACTTC. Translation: CASSPWTDGEQYF. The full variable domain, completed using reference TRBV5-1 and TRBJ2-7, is KAGVTQTPRYLIKTRGQQVTLSCSPISGHRSVSWYQQTPGQGLQFLFEYFSETQRNKGNFPGRFSGRQFSNSRSEMNVSTLELGDSALYLCASSPWTDGEQYFGPGTRLTVT.